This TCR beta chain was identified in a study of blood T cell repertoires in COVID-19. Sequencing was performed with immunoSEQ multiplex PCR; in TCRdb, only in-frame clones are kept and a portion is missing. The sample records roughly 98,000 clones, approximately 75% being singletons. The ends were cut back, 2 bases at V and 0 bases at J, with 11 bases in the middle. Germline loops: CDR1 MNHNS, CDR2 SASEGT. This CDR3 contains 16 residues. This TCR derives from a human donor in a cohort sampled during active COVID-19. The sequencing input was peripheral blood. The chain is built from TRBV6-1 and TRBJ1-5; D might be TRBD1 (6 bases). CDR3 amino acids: CASSERQAYSNQPQHF. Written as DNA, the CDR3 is TGTGCCAGCAGTGAAAGACAGGCTTATAGCAATCAGCCCCAGCATTTT.